The 27 T cell receptor beta chains in this list originate from one sample, sequenced in a study of blood T cell repertoires in COVID-19 (dated by TCRdb to the early 2020s). Library construction relied on the immunoSEQ multiplex PCR assay. TCRdb holds this immuneACCESS table with in-frame rearrangements only. Some clones are missing; in checked studies, unresolved V genes explain under half, and the rest has no known cause. This sample comprises some 270,000 clones, 84% of them detected only once. Of the sample, 1.5% falls within the top ten clones. The sequenced sample was peripheral blood. The receptors derive from a woman aged 40 to 55 who had recovered from COVID-19.

The CDR3: CATRETGGRLFF. The CDR3 DNA sequence: TGTGCCACCAGAGAAACCGGTGGGAGACTGTTTTTT. This chain connects TRBV15 to TRBJ1-4; D remains unclear. V was trimmed by 6 bases and J by 13 bases, leaving 15 bases between them. The length of the CDR3 is 12 residues. From germline, CDR1 is LNHNV and CDR2 YYDKDF (reference sequence).

This chain joins TRBV12-5 and TRBJ1-2, with D possibly TRBD1 on 5 matching bases. Per the germline V gene, CDR1 is LGHNT and CDR2 is FRNRAP. Trimming took off 6 bases at V and 6 bases at J, with 11 bases between the two ends. The CDR3 totals 12 residues. The CDR3 DNA follows: TGTGCTAGTGGGCGGTGGGGGGATGGCTACACCTTC. Amino acid sequence: CASGRWGDGYTF. Full variable domain (outside the CDR3, taken from reference TRBV12-5 and TRBJ1-2): DARVTQTPRHKVTEMGQEVTMRCQPILGHNTVFWYRQTMMQGLELLAYFRNRAPLDDSGMPKDRFSAEMPDATLATLKIQPSEPRDSAVYFCASGRWGDGYTFGSGTRLTVV.

The chain joins TRBV20-1 to TRBJ1-2; tentatively, D is TRBD1 (5 bases). CDR1 is DFQATT and CDR2 is SNEGSKA in the germline V gene (reference sequence). Trimming pared 6 bases from V and 6 bases from J, leaving 11 bases between. The CDR3 runs to 11 residues. The CDR3 is CSATGGDGYTF. The CDR3 DNA reads TGCAGTGCCACCGGAGGGGATGGCTACACCTTC.

J is TRBJ1-2 and V is TRBV5-1; no firm D call. V was clipped by 2 bases and J by 6 bases, with 17 bases between them. This CDR3 has 15 amino acids. CDR1 and CDR2 (germline): SGHRS, YFSETQ. The CDR3 sequence is CASSLISSGINGYTF. CDR3 in DNA: TGCGCCAGCAGCTTAATATCGTCAGGCATAAATGGCTACACCTTC.

The chain links TRBV20-1 to TRBJ2-5; 9 bases map to TRBD2. This CDR3 spans 14 amino acids. The J segment lost 6 bases and the V segment lost 3 bases, leaving 8 bases of the junction unmatched. CDR1 and CDR2 (germline): DFQATT, SNEGSKA (reference sequence). The CDR3 bases are TGCAGTGCTAGTCTAAGCGGGGGGAGGAAGACCCAGTACTTC. Amino acid sequence: CSASLSGGRKTQYF.

This sequence joins TRBV11-3 and TRBJ2-1, with D unresolved. V was shortened by 5 bases and J by 0 bases, with 20 bases between the two germline ends. Per germline, CDR1 SGHNT and CDR2 YENEEA. The CDR3 runs 18 residues. This chain's CDR3 is CASSPYYDNTDSYNEQFF. CDR3 nucleotides: TGTGCCAGCAGCCCATACTACGATAACACCGACTCCTACAATGAGCAGTTCTTC. The full variable domain, with the rest looked up from reference TRBV11-3 and TRBJ2-1, is EAGVVQSPRYKIIEKKQPVAFWCNPISGHNTLYWYLQNLGQGPELLIRYENEEAVDDSQLPKDRFSAERLKGVDSTLKIQPAELGDSAVYLCASSPYYDNTDSYNEQFFGPGTRLTVL.

The rearrangement joins TRBV2 to TRBJ2-7; D is uncertain. The CDR3 consists of 13 residues. Germline assignment: CDR1 SNHLY and CDR2 FYNNEI. The V gene lost 2 bases and the J gene lost 3 bases, with 8 bases spanning the gap. The CDR3 DNA reads TGTGCCAGCAGTGAATTATACGGCTACGAGCAGTACTTC. This sequence encodes CASSELYGYEQYF.

This chain uses TRBV10-3 with TRBJ2-7; tentatively, D is TRBD2 (7 bases). CDR3 length: 15 residues. V was clipped by 2 bases and J by 4 bases, with 15 bases between them. Germline V CDR1 and CDR2: ENHRY, SYGVKD. The CDR3 is CAISEPLQGGYEQYF. The CDR3 bases are TGTGCCATCAGTGAGCCTTTACAGGGAGGGTACGAGCAGTACTTC.

The rearrangement uses TRBV7-8 and TRBJ2-7, with a tentative D call TRBD2 (5 bases). This CDR3 has 16 residues. Trimming removed 3 bases at V and 4 bases at J, with 19 bases between. Germline lookup yields CDR1 SGHVS and CDR2 FQNEAQ. The CDR3 DNA is TGTGCCAGCAGCTTCCTGGGAGCACTCAGAACTTACGAGCAGTACTTC. Residues: CASSFLGALRTYEQYF.

J is TRBJ1-1 and V is TRBV2, with D hard to call. Germline loops: CDR1 SNHLY, CDR2 FYNNEI. The CDR3 loop spans 15 amino acids. The V end lost 2 bases, the J end lost 3 bases, and 13 bases lay between the germline ends. For the CDR3, the DNA is TGTGCCAGCAGTGAACGGTTTTCGATATACACTGAAGCTTTCTTT. Its translation: CASSERFSIYTEAFF.

DNA for the CDR3: TGTGCCAGCAGCGAGAGAGATACGCAGTATTTT. As protein: CASSERDTQYF. The chain links TRBV11-2 to TRBJ2-3, with D unclear. Between the trimmed V and J ends, which lost 5 bases and 5 bases, there was a span of 5 bases. The CDR3 is 11 residues long. Germline CDR1 and CDR2: SGHAT and FQNNGV.

The CDR3 is CATSRDRTGRKETQYF. Written as DNA, the CDR3 is TGTGCCACCAGCAGAGACCGGACAGGGCGTAAAGAGACCCAGTACTTC. The chain combines TRBV15 with TRBJ2-5; 8 bases map to TRBD1. Germline-derived CDR1 and CDR2 are LNHNV and YYDKDF (reference sequence). This CDR3 is 16 amino acids long. Losses at the gene ends were 0 bases for V and 3 bases for J; bases not matched to a gene: 6.

The V gene is TRBV9, the J gene TRBJ1-5; 8 bases agree with TRBD1. CDR3 length: 15 amino acids. Losses at the gene ends were 3 bases for V and 7 bases for J; bases not matched to a gene: 9. CDR1 is SGDLS and CDR2 is YYNGEE in the germline V gene. DNA of the CDR3: TGTGCCAGCAGCGCACCAGGGGGCCCCTGGCAGCCCCAGCATTTT. Residues: CASSAPGGPWQPQHF.

This clone was observed a handful of times. CDR3 nucleotide sequence: TGTGCCAGCAGCTTAGTAAAGGGAGTGGCTGAAGCTTTCTTT. It translates to CASSLVKGVAEAFF. This rearrangement joins TRBV7-9 to TRBJ1-1; D unclear. Deletions cut 1 base from V and 6 bases from J, with 12 bases between. Germline V CDR1 and CDR2: SEHNR, FQNEAQ (reference sequence). CDR3 length: 14 residues.

The chain is built from TRBV5-1 and TRBJ2-7; 13 bases fit TRBD2. J gave up 0 bases and V 3 bases, and 6 bases lay outside the gene matches. CDR1 is SGHRS, CDR2 YFSETQ, per germline. The CDR3 loop spans 17 amino acids. The CDR3 bases are TGCGCCAGCAGCTGGACTAGCGGGGGACCAAGCTCCTACGAGCAGTACTTC. It yields the protein CASSWTSGGPSSYEQYF. Variable domain in full (rest from reference TRBV5-1 and TRBJ2-7): KAGVTQTPRYLIKTRGQQVTLSCSPISGHRSVSWYQQTPGQGLQFLFEYFSETQRNKGNFPGRFSGRQFSNSRSEMNVSTLELGDSALYLCASSWTSGGPSSYEQYFGPGTRLTVT.

This rearrangement joins TRBV7-3 to TRBJ2-2, with TRBD1 as a possible D gene (6 bases). Trimming removed 5 bases from V and 9 bases from J, with 13 bases in between. The CDR3 is 13 amino acids. CDR1 SGHTA and CDR2 FQGTGA come from the germline V gene. CDR3: CASSLDSARELFF. CDR3 bases: TGTGCCAGCAGCCTGGACAGTGCGAGGGAGCTGTTTTTT.

V is TRBV6-5 and J is TRBJ2-2; maybe TRBD2 (5 bases). Germline V CDR1 and CDR2: MNHEY, SVGAGI. The ends were cut back, 6 bases at V and 3 bases at J, with 8 bases in the middle. CDR3 length: 13 amino acids. DNA for the CDR3: TGTGCCAGCAGAGGAGGACACACCGGGGAGCTGTTTTTT. Encoded protein: CASRGGHTGELFF.

The CDR3 sequence: CASSQVWDRDYTGELFF. In nucleotides, the CDR3 is TGTGCCAGCAGCCAAGTTTGGGACAGGGATTACACCGGGGAGCTGTTTTTT. The V call is TRBV3-1 (or the pseudogene TRBV3-2), the J call TRBJ2-2; TRBD1 aligns across 9 bases. Trimming cost V 1 base and J 3 bases; bases outside gene matches: 6. Looked up from germline, CDR1 is LGHDT and CDR2 is YNNKEL (reference sequence). CDR3 length: 17 amino acids.

Written as DNA, the CDR3 is TGCAGTGCAAGTGGGGGGGTGCGGGGTGAAGATACGCAGTATTTT. It codes for CSASGGVRGEDTQYF. The chain uses TRBV20-1 and TRBJ2-3; 7 bases match TRBD2. With 6 bases clipped from V and 5 bases from J, the junction kept 14 bases outside the gene matches. This CDR3 is 15 amino acids long. CDR1 and CDR2 (germline): DFQATT, SNEGSKA (reference sequence).

This clone was seen a single time. V is TRBV12-3 or TRBV12-4 and J is TRBJ1-2; TRBD1 might be the D (6 bases). V lost 3 bases and J 6 bases, leaving 11 bases between the germline ends. The CDR3 runs to 13 residues. For the CDR3, the DNA is TGTGCCAGCAGTTTGAGCCAGGGGAATGGCTACACCTTC. This codes for CASSLSQGNGYTF.

In DNA form, the CDR3 reads TGTGCCAGCAGCCCCGGACTAGCGGGGGGGCGAGATACGCAGTATTTT. It yields the protein CASSPGLAGGRDTQYF. The chain uses TRBV3-1 (or the pseudogene TRBV3-2) and TRBJ2-3; 15 bases agree with TRBD2. V lost 4 bases, J lost 5 bases, and 4 bases stayed unmatched. The germline gives CDR1 LGHDT, CDR2 YNNKEL (reference sequence). This CDR3 spans 16 amino acids.

This chain uses TRBV18 with TRBJ1-5; weak D call: TRBD1 (6 bases). This CDR3 has 16 amino acids. Germline-derived CDR1 and CDR2 are KGHSH and LQKENI. The germline V and J ends were trimmed by 5 bases and 3 bases, with 17 bases remaining between them. Here the CDR3 DNA reads TGTGCCAGCTCAGGCTACGACCGGGACATCAATCAGCCCCAGCATTTT. Translating it yields CASSGYDRDINQPQHF.

The rearrangement joins TRBV28 to TRBJ2-3; 10 positions agree with TRBD2. The V segment lost 7 bases and the J segment 9 bases; nucleotides outside the gene matches: 13. Germline V CDR1 and CDR2: MDHEN, SYDVKM. The CDR3 has 15 amino acids. In DNA, the CDR3 is TGTGCCAGCAACGAAGCGGGGGGGAGAATACTCACGCAGTATTTT. As protein: CASNEAGGRILTQYF.

The chain combines TRBV10-3 with TRBJ2-5, with D possibly matching TRBD1 (6 bases). Per the germline V gene, CDR1 is ENHRY and CDR2 is SYGVKD. With 6 bases removed from V and 2 bases from J, the gap between germline ends came to 10 bases. The CDR3 length is 13 residues. The CDR3 DNA reads TGTGCCATCAGACAGGGTCGGCAAGAGACCCAGTACTTC. This sequence encodes CAIRQGRQETQYF.

The J gene is TRBJ1-1, the V gene TRBV14; 9 nucleotides agree with TRBD1. The germline gives CDR1 SGHDN, CDR2 FVKESK. The CDR3 is 16 residues long. V was clipped by 1 base and J by 11 bases; unmatched bases: 14. The CDR3 protein is CASSQGVGQGKISAFF. The DNA of the CDR3 is TGTGCCAGCAGCCAAGGGGTAGGACAGGGGAAAATATCGGCTTTCTTT.

The chain couples TRBV28 to TRBJ2-3, with D maybe TRBD2 (5 bases). Germline CDR1 reads MDHEN; CDR2 reads SYDVKM. There are 14 residues in the CDR3. V was trimmed by 4 bases and J by 0 bases, leaving 8 bases between them. The CDR3 bases are TGTGCCAGCAGTTATCCGGGGAGCACAGATACGCAGTATTTT. Its protein product is CASSYPGSTDTQYF.

This chain connects TRBV5-1 to TRBJ2-7; tentative D call: TRBD2 (5 bases). Trimming pared 0 bases from V and 6 bases from J, leaving 7 bases between. The V gene's germline CDR1 is SGHRS and CDR2 YFSETQ. The CDR3 covers 12 residues. Here the CDR3 DNA reads TGCGCCAGCAGCTTGGGAGGGAGCGAGCAGTACTTC. Translating gives CASSLGGSEQYF.